This entry features one TCR beta chain sequence. Which antigen it targets is not known. No quality values exist for individual bases; no much larger clone is one base distant. This specimen belongs to a study of blood T cells in healthy people across ages (dated by TCRdb to between 2014 and 2016). About the full investigation: Template switching captured roughly one uniquely barcoded TCR beta cDNA molecule per two T cells in model experiments. Using deep sequencing normalized with unique cDNA molecular identifiers, the study measured how TCR beta repertoire diversity changes with age. Four age groups were formed from the donors: young (average about 17 years), middle-aged (around 41), aged (around 68) and long-lived (82). To avoid experimental bias, donors of different ages were spread randomly across the sequencing lanes. Two additional independent replicas of 1 million unique cDNA reads from the same blood draw were analyzed for two donors (one aged 18 to 30 and one aged 80 or older). What the authors observed across the whole study: Estimates of total diversity based on one million sequenced T cells were considered lower bounds and underestimates. Compared with the aged group, the long-lived group had more naive CD4+ T cells, fewer expanded clones and increased TCR diversity, suggesting age selection. Observed TCR beta diversity per million T cells fell roughly linearly with age, and a significant reduction was already apparent by age roughly 41. The CMV infection status of donors was not known, potentially confounding age-related changes in expanded clonotypes. Bulk unsorted PBMC profiling prevented conclusive comparison of naive and antigen-experienced compartments. A strong correlation was found between observed TCR beta diversity and the percentage of naive T cells measured by flow cytometry.

Inclusive of the bounding cysteine and phenylalanine, the CDR3 is 16 residues long. This entry keeps only the CDR3 DNA: 48 bases, framed from base 1. According to the germline V gene (reference sequence), CDR1 reads DFQATT and CDR2 reads SNEGSKA. V is clipped by 1 base and J by 4 bases, and the sequence between their germline boundaries is 16 bases long. Systemically healthy Caucasian individuals from Russia, approximately 39 in total and aged roughly 6 to 100 years, were included as donors. Ten milliliters of peripheral blood were drawn from each donor into EDTA-treated Vacutainer tubes. Ficoll-Paque density-gradient centrifugation was used to isolate PBMCs, with at least 6.5 million per sample. Trizol reagent was used to extract total RNA from PBMCs, with at least 5.5 micrograms per sample. For every donor, flow cytometry on a PBMC aliquot measured the percentage of naive CD45RAhigh/CD27high T cells.

The library was made by 5' RACE. Sequenced on an Illumina HiSeq 2500. The second PCR ran for roughly 7 to 11 cycles and used a J-beta primer mix along with a sample-barcoded 5' primer. A template-switch 5' adaptor carrying 12 random nucleotides introduced a unique molecular identifier onto each TCR beta cDNA molecule. Each sample yielded at least 2.5 million CDR3-containing paired-end reads. All of the RNA was converted into first-strand cDNA using the Mint cDNA synthesis kit, with a TRBC-specific oligonucleotide serving as the primer. Following uracil-DNA glycosylase treatment, a first 18-cycle PCR with universal primers M1SS and BC2_uni_R was performed on all cDNA. As for the original processing: For normalization, 1 million high-quality reads were randomly selected from each sample, with every read carrying a distinct molecular identifier. Reads sharing molecular identifiers were discarded rather than binned into consensus sequences. MiTCR, with a Q25 quality threshold and the strictest error-elimination algorithm, was used for CDR3 identification, clonotype clustering and error correction. A nonparametric unseen species model using Euler transformation provided a lower-bound estimate of total TCR beta diversity. Starting from the raw public reads, TCRdb applied fastp trimming at Q25, assembled clones with MiXCR and retained in-frame beta chains. Rows matching on CDR3 protein sequence are summarized as one entry with the most common DNA and genes. V and J calls and clone size were set by TCRdb, not the authors. The sample has 700,000 to 1,000,000 distinct CDR3 sequences on record, under 55% of them singletons. About 19% of the sample lies in the top ten.

The receptor comes from a man aged 55 to 70 in good health. The sample was blood. Rearrangement joined TRBV20-1 to TRBJ2-2, with TRBD2 as a weak D call on 5 bases. Here is the DNA: TGCAGTGCTAGAGCCGATGGGCAGGACTTCACCGGGGAGCTGTTTTTT. This translates into CSARADGQDFTGELFF.